Described below is a single T cell receptor beta chain sequence and its context. Original data processing: Reference gene primer amplification in the assay estimated nucleated cell counts. The assay was immunoSEQ multiplex PCR, and TCRdb's table has in-frame clones only and misses some. D and trimming were read from the DNA, whereas the V and J calls and clone size are those reported in that table. The table lists approximately 450,000 clones, roughly nine tenths of them singletons. These data come from a study of blood T cell repertoires in COVID-19. Categorization into cohorts depended on clinical history that participants reported. Recovered Cohort 3 donors showed two negative PCRs, clearance, or symptom resolution. This receptor was taken from a man between 25 and 39 years old who had recovered from COVID-19. Input material: PBMCs or T cells enriched from blood (not recorded which).

The DNA for the CDR3 is TGTGCCAGTAGTCCGGACCGGGACAACACAGATACGCAGTATTTT. This encodes CASSPDRDNTDTQYF. This chain connects TRBV19 to TRBJ2-3; tentative D call: TRBD1 (6 bases). The CDR3 consists of 15 residues. The ends were cut back, 5 bases at V and 2 bases at J, with 14 bases in the middle. In germline, CDR1 is LNHDA, CDR2 SQIVND (reference sequence).